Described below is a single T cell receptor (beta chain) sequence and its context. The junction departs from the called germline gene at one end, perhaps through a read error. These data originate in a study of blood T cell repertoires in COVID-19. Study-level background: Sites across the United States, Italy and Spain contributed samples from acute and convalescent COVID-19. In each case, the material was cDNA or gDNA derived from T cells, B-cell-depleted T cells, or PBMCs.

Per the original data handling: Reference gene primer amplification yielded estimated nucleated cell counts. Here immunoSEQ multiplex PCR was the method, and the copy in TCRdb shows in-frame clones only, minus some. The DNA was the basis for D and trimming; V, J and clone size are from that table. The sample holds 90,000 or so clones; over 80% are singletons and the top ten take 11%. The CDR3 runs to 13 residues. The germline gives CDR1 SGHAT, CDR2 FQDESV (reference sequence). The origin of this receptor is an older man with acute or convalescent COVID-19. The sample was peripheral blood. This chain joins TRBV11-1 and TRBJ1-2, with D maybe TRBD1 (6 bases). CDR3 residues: CASSLQGTYGYTF. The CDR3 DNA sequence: TGTGCCAGCAGCTTACAGGGGACCTATGGCTATACCTTC. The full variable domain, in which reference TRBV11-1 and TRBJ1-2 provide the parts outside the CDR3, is EAEVAQSPRYKITEKSQAVAFWCDPISGHATLYWYRQILGQGPELLVQFQDESVVDDSQLPKDRFSAERLKGVDSTLKIQPAELGDSAMYLCASSLQGTYGYTFGSGTRLTVV.